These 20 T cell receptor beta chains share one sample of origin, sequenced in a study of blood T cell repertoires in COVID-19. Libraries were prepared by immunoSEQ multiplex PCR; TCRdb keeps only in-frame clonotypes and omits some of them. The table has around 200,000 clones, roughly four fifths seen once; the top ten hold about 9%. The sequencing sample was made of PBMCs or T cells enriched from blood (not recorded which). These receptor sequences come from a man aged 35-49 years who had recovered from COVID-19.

CDR3 protein: CATKGGGTEAFF. As DNA, the CDR3 is TGTGCCACCAAAGGGGGGGGTACTGAAGCTTTCTTT. The chain is built from TRBV2 and TRBJ1-1; maybe TRBD1 (6 bases). In germline, CDR1 is SNHLY, CDR2 FYNNEI. The CDR3 length is 12 residues. Trimming pared 10 bases from V and 5 bases from J, leaving 14 bases between.

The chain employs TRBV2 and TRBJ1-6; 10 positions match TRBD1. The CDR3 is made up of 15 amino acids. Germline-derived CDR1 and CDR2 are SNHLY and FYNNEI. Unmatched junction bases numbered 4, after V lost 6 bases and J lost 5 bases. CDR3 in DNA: TGTGCCAGCAGAACCGGGACAGGGGATAATTCACCCCTCCACTTT. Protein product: CASRTGTGDNSPLHF.

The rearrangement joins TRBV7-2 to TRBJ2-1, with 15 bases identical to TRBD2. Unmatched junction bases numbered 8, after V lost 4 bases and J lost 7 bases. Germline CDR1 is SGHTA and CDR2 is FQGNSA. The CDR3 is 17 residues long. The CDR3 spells CASSSLLGLAGGNEQFF. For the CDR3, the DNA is TGTGCCAGCAGCTCTTTACTCGGACTAGCGGGGGGGAATGAGCAGTTCTTC.

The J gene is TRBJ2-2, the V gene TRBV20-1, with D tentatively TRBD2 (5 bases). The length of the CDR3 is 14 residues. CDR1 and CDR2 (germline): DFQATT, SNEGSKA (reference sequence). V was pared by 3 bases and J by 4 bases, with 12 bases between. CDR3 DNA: TGCAGTGCTAGTGGTATAGCGTCCACCGGGGAGCTGTTTTTT. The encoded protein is CSASGIASTGELFF.

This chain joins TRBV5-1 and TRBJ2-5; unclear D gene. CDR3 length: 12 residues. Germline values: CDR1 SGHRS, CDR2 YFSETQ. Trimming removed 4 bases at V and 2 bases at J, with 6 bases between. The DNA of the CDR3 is TGCGCCAGCAGCCCAACTCAAGAGACCCAGTACTTC. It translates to CASSPTQETQYF.

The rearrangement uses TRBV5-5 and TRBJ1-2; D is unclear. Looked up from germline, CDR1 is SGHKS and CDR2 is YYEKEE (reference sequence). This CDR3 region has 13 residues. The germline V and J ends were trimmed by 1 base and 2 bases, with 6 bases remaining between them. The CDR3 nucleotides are TGTGCCAGCAGCTTGCAAGAGAACTATGGCTACACCTTC. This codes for CASSLQENYGYTF.

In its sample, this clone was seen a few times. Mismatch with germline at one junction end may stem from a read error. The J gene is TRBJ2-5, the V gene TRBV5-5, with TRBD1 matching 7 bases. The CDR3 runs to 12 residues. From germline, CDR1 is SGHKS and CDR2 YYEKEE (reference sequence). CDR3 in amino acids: CASTLDRETQYF. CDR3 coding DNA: TGTGCCAGCACCTTGGACAGGGAGACCCAGTACTTC. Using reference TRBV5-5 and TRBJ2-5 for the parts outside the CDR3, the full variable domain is DAGVTQSPTHLIKTRGQQVTLRCSPISGHKSVSWYQQVLGQGPQFIFQYYEKEERGRGNFPDRFSARQFPNYSSELNVNALLLGDSALYLCASTLDRETQYFGPGTRLLVL.

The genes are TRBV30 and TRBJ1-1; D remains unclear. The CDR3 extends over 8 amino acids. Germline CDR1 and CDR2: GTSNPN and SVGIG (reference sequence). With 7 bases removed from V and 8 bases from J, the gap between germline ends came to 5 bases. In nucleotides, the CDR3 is TGTGCCTACCAGGAAGCTTTCTTT. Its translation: CAYQEAFF.

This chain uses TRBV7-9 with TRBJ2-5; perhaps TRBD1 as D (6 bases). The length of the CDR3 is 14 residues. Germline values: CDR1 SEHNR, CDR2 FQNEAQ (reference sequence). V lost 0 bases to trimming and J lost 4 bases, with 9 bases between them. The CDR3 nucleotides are TGTGCCAGCAGCTTAGCTTGGGGGCGAGAGACCCAGTACTTC. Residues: CASSLAWGRETQYF. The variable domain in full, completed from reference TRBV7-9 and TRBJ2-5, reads DTGVSQNPRHKITKRGQNVTFRCDPISEHNRLYWYRQTLGQGPEFLTYFQNEAQLEKSRLLSDRFSAERPKGSFSTLEIQRTEQGDSAMYLCASSLAWGRETQYFGPGTRLLVL.

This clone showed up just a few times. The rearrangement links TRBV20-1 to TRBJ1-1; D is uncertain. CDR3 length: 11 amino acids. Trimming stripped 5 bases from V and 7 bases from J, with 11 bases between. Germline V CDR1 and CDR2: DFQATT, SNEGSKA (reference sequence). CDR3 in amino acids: CSAWYSGEAFF. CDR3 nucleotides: TGCAGTGCTTGGTATTCGGGTGAAGCTTTCTTT.

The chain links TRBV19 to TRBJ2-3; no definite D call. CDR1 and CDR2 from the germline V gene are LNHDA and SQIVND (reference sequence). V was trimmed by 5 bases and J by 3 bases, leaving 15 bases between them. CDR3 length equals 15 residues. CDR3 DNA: TGTGCCAGTAGTCCAACACGACCCAGGACAGATACGCAGTATTTT. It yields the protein CASSPTRPRTDTQYF.

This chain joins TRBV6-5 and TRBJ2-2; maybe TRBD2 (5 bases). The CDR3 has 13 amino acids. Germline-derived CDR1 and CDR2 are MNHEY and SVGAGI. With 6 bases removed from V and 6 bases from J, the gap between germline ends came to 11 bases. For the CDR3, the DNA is TGTGCCAGCAGCCGGGATTTTGCCGGGGAGCTGTTTTTT. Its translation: CASSRDFAGELFF.

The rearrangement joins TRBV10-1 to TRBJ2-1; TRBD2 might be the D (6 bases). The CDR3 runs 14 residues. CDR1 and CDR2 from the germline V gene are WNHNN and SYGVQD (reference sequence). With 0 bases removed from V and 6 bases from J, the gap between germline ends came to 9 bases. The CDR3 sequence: CASSESGGINEQFF. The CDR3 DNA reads TGCGCCAGCAGTGAGTCGGGAGGCATCAATGAGCAGTTCTTC.

CDR3 protein: CASSQAQEQYF. CDR3 DNA sequence: TGTGCCAGCAGCCAAGCCCAGGAGCAGTACTTC. This chain uses TRBV3-1 (or the pseudogene TRBV3-2) with TRBJ2-7; D not certain. Between the trimmed V and J ends, which lost 1 base and 7 bases, there was a span of 5 bases. Germline values: CDR1 LGHDT, CDR2 YNNKEL (reference sequence). The CDR3 runs to 11 residues.

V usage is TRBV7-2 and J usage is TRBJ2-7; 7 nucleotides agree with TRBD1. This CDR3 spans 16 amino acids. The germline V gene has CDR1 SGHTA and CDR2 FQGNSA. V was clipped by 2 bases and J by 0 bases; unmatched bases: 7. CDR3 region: CASSLFGTASSYEQYF. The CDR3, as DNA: TGTGCCAGCAGCTTATTTGGGACAGCGAGCTCCTACGAGCAGTACTTC. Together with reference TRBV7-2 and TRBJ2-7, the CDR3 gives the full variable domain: GAGVSQSPSNKVTEKGKDVELRCDPISGHTALYWYRQSLGQGLEFLIYFQGNSAPDKSGLPSDRFSAERTGGSVSTLTIQRTQQEDSAVYLCASSLFGTASSYEQYFGPGTRLTVT.

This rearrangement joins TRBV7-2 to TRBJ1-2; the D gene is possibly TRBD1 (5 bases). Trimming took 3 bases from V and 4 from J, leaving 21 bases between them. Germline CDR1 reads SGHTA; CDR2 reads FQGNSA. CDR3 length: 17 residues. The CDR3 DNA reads TGTGCCAGCAGCTTTTCCGGCTCCTTCAGGGAATCCTATGGCTACACCTTC. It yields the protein CASSFSGSFRESYGYTF. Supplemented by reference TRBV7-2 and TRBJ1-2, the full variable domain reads GAGVSQSPSNKVTEKGKDVELRCDPISGHTALYWYRQSLGQGLEFLIYFQGNSAPDKSGLPSDRFSAERTGGSVSTLTIQRTQQEDSAVYLCASSFSGSFRESYGYTFGSGTRLTVV.

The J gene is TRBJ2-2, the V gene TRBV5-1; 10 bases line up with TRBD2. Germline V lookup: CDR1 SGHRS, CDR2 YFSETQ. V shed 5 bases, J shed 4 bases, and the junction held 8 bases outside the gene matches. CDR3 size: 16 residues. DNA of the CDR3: TGCGCCAGCAGGTCAACTAGCGGGAAGGTCACCGGGGAGCTGTTTTTT. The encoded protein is CASRSTSGKVTGELFF.

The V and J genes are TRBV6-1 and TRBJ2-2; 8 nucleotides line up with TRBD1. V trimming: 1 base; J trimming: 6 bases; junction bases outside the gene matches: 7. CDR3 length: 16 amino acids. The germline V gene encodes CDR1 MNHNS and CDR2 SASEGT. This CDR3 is CASSEDRGILSGELFF. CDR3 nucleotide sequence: TGTGCCAGCAGTGAAGACAGGGGGATTTTATCCGGGGAGCTGTTTTTT.

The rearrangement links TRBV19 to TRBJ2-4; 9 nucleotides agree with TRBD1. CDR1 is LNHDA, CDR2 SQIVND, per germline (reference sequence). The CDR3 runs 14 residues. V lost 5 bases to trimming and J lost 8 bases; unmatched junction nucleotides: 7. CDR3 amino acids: CASSPTGQGYIQYF. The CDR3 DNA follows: TGTGCCAGTAGTCCAACGGGACAGGGTTACATTCAGTACTTC.

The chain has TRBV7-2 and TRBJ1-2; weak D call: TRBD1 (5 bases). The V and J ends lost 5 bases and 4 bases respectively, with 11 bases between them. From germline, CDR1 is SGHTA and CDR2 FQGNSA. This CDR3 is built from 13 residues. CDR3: CASSLQGVYGYTF. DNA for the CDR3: TGTGCCAGCAGCCTCCAGGGCGTCTATGGCTACACCTTC.